This TCR beta chain was profiled in a study of T cells after yellow fever vaccination. The study, taken as a whole, reports: The booster saw the reappearance of most primary-vaccination clones (around 96% CD4, 70% to 90% CD8).

The CDR3 runs 14 residues. V was pared by 3 bases and J by 5 bases, with 16 bases between. The germline gives CDR1 GTSNPN, CDR2 SVGIG (reference sequence). As to this clonotype: The antigen remains undetermined.

As TCR cDNA was made by 5'RACE template switching, a universal primer site and UMIs were added. TCRdb reprocessed the 5' RACE reads via MiXCR and lists one record per CDR3 protein. The data hold 300,000 to 400,000 distinct CDR3 sequences, with 6.2% observed a single time. The V gene is TRBV30, the J gene TRBJ2-5; D gene unclear. The source material was PBMCs, sampled 5 days after the yellow fever booster vaccination. The clonotype was recovered from a man aged 25 to 40 who received the YFV17D yellow fever vaccine. CDR3 loop: CAWRRTGPWETQYF. The CDR3 DNA is TGTGCCTGGAGAAGGACCGGACCCTGGGAGACCCAGTACTTC.